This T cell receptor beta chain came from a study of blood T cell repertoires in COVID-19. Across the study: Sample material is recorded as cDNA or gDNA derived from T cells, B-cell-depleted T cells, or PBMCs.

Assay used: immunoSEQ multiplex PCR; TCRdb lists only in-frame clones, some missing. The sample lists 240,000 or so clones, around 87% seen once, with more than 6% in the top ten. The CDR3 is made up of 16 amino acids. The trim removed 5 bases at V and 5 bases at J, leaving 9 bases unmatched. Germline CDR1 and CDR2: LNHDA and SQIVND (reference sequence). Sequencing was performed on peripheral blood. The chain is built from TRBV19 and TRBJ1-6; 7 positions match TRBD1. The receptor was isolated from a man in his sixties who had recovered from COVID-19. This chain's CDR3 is CASSPALTGHNSPLHF. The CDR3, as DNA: TGTGCCAGTAGTCCCGCCTTGACAGGGCATAATTCACCCCTCCACTTT.